These T cell receptor beta chains were read from a single sample in a study of beta chain features in type 1 diabetes. Some clones are missing from TCRdb's copy, which holds only in-frame ones; the method was immunoSEQ multiplex PCR. The table includes 900,000 or so clones, 17% detected once. The sequencing sample was made of naive CD4+ T cells from blood. The receptors originated from a woman between 18 and 30 years old in good health. The CDR3 runs from the conserved cysteine through the conserved F or W. A D gene is named only where the DNA matches it firmly. Not every row has a clone size; where given, it reads once, few, many or a size class.

j_call | clone_size | v_call | d_call | cdr3_nt | cdr3_aa
TRBJ1-3 | - | TRBV6-5 | - | TGTGCCAGCAGTCAAGGATGGGGCTCTGGAAACACCATATATTTT | CASSQGWGSGNTIYF
TRBJ2-3 | - | TRBV4-2 | - | TGTGCCAGCAGCGAAGGGGGGGGTTTTGGAGATACGCAGTATTTT | CASSEGGGFGDTQYF
TRBJ2-3 | few | TRBV15 | TRBD2 | TGTGCCACCAGCAGAGTTACTAGCGGGGGAGATACGCAGTATTTT | CATSRVTSGGDTQYF
TRBJ1-2 | few | TRBV5-6 | - | TGTGCCAGCAGCTTGGGGCGGGGGCTTTACTATGGCTACACCTTC | CASSLGRGLYYGYTF
TRBJ2-5 | - | TRBV15 | - | TGTGCCACCAGCAGAGAACGAGGGTCCAACGGAGAGACCCAGTACTTC | CATSRERGSNGETQYF
TRBJ1-5 | few | TRBV23-1 | - | TGCGCCAGCAGTCAATCGGGGACTCCAGAAGCTGATAGCAATCAGCCCCAGCATTTT | CASSQSGTPEADSNQPQHF
TRBJ1-5 | few | TRBV19 | TRBD1 | TGTGCCAGTGAGGACAGGGCAGGGCAGCCCCAGCATTTT | CASEDRAGQPQHF
TRBJ2-1 | - | TRBV6-6 | TRBD2 | TGTGCCAGCAGCACGGGGGGGGGCTCCTACAATGAGCAGTTCTTC | CASSTGGGSYNEQFF
TRBJ2-3 | - | TRBV10-3 | - | TGTGCCACCAGGGACTCATCACACACAGATACGCAGTATTTT | CATRDSSHTDTQYF
TRBJ1-1 | few | TRBV7-2 | - | TGTGCCAGCAGCTTAGGTTCCACTGAAGCTTTCTTT | CASSLGSTEAFF
TRBJ1-4 | - | TRBV7-2 | TRBD1 | TGTGCCAGCAGCCCGAGGACAGGGGGAGCTGAAAAACTGTTTTTT | CASSPRTGGAEKLFF
TRBJ2-6 | - | TRBV19 | TRBD2 | TGTGCCAGTAGTACCGGACTAGTACAATGGACTGGGGCCAACGTCCTGACTTTC | CASSTGLVQWTGANVLTF
TRBJ1-2 | few | TRBV19 | - | TGTGCCAGTAGTACGCCGTCCGCAGGGCTCTATGGCTACACCTTC | CASSTPSAGLYGYTF
TRBJ1-2 | few | TRBV2 | TRBD1 | TGTGCCAGCAGTGAATTCCGACGACAGGGCTATGGCTACACCTTC | CASSEFRRQGYGYTF
TRBJ2-3 | - | TRBV11-2 | - | TGTGCCAGCAGCTTAGGCTCAGTAGGGCTCATGCGGACAGATACGCAGTATTTT | CASSLGSVGLMRTDTQYF
TRBJ1-2 | - | TRBV2 | TRBD1 | TGTGCCAGCAGGGCTATGACAGGGTTTTTATTTGGCTACACCTTC | CASRAMTGFLFGYTF
TRBJ2-1 | - | TRBV28 | - | TGTGCCAGCAGTCTCCTGGGGGGAGGAACCTACAATGAGCAGTTCTTC | CASSLLGGGTYNEQFF
TRBJ1-5 | few | TRBV7-9 | - | TGTGCCAGCAGCTTAGAAGGTTTTGATCAGCCCCAGCATTTT | CASSLEGFDQPQHF
TRBJ2-1 | - | TRBV7-2 | - | TGTGCCAGCAGCTTAACCCCCCGCTCCTACAATGAGCAGTTCTTC | CASSLTPRSYNEQFF
TRBJ2-2 | - | TRBV15 | TRBD1 | TGTGCCACCAGCAGAGATCGAGTTAGGGCTGAGGAGACAGGGGAGTGGTACACCGGGGAGCTGTTTTTT | CATSRDRVRAEETGEWYTGELFF
TRBJ2-5 | few | TRBV9 | - | TGTGCCAGCAGCGTACGTCCCTCCGGGGATCAAGAGACCCAGTACTTC | CASSVRPSGDQETQYF
TRBJ2-7 | - | TRBV11-2 | - | TGTGCCAGCAGCTTTACAGGGTACGAGCAGTACTTC | CASSFTGYEQYF
TRBJ2-7 | few | TRBV5-6 | TRBD2 | TGTGCCAGCAGCTTGTATACTAGCGGAATCTACGAGCAGTACTTC | CASSLYTSGIYEQYF
TRBJ2-7 | few | TRBV29-1 | - | TGCAGCGTTGAATTTGCCTACGAGCAGTACTTC | CSVEFAYEQYF
TRBJ2-3 | - | TRBV27 | TRBD2 | TGTGCCAGCAACTCAGCGGGAGGGGACCGGGATACGCAGTATTTT | CASNSAGGDRDTQYF
TRBJ2-7 | - | TRBV6-1 | TRBD2 | TGTGCCAGCAGGGGACTAGCGGGCTCCTACGAGCAGTACTTC | CASRGLAGSYEQYF
TRBJ1-1 | few | TRBV10-3 | TRBD1 | TGTGCCACCCTGGGACAGGAGCCTTTTGAAGCTTTCTTT | CATLGQEPFEAFF
TRBJ2-1 | few | TRBV6-4 | TRBD2 | TGTGCCAGCTCCTCGGGACTAGCGGGGTACAATGAGCAGTTCTTC | CASSSGLAGYNEQFF
TRBJ2-1 | few | TRBV9 | TRBD2 | TGTGCCAGCAGCGTGGGACTAGCCGATTACAATGAGCAGTTCTTC | CASSVGLADYNEQFF
TRBJ2-7 | - | TRBV19 | TRBD2 | TGTGCCAGTAGCGCTAGCGGGAGGGTTTCAGGATCCTACGAGCAGTACTTC | CASSASGRVSGSYEQYF
TRBJ1-5 | - | TRBV19 | - | TGTGCCAGTAGTTCCCTTGGGGCGTATCAGCCCCAGCATTTT | CASSSLGAYQPQHF
TRBJ2-7 | few | TRBV7-2 | - | TGTGCCAGCAGCTTAGCGGAAAGCTCCTACGAGCAGTACTTC | CASSLAESSYEQYF
TRBJ2-1 | - | TRBV4-2 | TRBD2 | TGTGCCAGCAGCCAAGAGGGCACGGCGGGAGGTTTTGAGCAGTTCTTC | CASSQEGTAGGFEQFF